The present T cell receptor beta chain was sequenced within a study of control samples from healthy donors and cancer patients. Assay used: immunoSEQ multiplex PCR; TCRdb lists only in-frame clones, some missing. This sample has 150,000 or so clones; roughly 94% occur once, and the top ten carry approximately 6%. The CDR3 runs 22 residues. V was clipped by 3 bases and J by 8 bases; unmatched bases: 28. The germline V gene has CDR1 MDHEN and CDR2 SYDVKM. The rearrangement uses TRBV28 and TRBJ1-4; 9 bases align to TRBD1. This sequence originates from a man between 40 and 49 years old in good health. Input material: blood. The CDR3, as DNA: TGTGCCAGCAGTTTGGGGAGGTTGAAGAGAAGAGAGACCGGGACAGGGAAAGAAAAACTGTTTTTT. Translating gives CASSLGRLKRRETGTGKEKLFF.